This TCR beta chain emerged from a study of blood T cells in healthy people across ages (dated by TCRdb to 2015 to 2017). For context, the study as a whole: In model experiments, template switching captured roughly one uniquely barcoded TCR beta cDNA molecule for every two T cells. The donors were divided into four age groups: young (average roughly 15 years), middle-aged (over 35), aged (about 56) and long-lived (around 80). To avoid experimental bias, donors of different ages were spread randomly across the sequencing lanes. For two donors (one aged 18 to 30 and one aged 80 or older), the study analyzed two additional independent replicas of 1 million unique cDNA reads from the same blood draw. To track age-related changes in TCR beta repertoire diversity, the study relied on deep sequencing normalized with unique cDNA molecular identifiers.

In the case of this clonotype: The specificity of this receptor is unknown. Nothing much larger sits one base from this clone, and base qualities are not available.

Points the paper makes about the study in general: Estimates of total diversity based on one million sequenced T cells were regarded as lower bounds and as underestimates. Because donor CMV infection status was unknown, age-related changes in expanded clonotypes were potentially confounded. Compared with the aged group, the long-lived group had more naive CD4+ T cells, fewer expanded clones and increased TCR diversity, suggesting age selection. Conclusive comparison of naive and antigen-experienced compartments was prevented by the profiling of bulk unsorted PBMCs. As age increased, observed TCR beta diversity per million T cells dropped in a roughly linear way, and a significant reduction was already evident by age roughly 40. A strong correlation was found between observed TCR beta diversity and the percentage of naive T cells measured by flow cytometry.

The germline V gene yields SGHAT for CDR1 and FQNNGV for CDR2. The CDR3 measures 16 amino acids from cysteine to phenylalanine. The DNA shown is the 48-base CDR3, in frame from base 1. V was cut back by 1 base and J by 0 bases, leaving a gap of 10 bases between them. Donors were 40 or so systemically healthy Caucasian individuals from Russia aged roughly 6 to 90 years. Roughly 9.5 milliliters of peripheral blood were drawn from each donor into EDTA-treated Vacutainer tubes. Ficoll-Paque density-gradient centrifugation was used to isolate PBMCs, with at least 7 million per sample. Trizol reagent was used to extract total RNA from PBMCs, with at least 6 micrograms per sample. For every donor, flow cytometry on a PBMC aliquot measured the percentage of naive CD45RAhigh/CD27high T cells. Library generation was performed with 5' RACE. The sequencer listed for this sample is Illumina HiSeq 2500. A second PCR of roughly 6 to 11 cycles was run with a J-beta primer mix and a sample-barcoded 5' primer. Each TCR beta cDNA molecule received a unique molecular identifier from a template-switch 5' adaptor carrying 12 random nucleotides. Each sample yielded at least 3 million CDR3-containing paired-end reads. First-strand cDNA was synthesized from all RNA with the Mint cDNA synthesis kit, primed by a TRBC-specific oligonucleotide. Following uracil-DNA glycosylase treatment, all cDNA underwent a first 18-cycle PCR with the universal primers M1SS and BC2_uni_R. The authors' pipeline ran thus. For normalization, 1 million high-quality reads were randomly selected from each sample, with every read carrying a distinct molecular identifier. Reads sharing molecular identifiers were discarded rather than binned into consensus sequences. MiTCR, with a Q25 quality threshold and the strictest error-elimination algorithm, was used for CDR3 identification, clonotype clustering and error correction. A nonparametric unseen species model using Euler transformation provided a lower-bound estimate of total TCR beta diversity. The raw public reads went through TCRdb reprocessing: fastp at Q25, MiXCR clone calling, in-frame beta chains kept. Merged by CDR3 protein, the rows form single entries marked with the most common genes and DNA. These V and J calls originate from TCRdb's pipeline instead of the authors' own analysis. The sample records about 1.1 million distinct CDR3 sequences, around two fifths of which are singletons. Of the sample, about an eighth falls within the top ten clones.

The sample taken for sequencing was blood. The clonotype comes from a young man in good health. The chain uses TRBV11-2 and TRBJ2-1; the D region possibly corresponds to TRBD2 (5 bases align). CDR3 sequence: CASSLGTLSSYNEQFF. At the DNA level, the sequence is TGTGCCAGCAGCTTAGGGACTCTCAGCTCCTACAATGAGCAGTTCTTC. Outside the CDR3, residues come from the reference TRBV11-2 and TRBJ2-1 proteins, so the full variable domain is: EAGVAQSPRYKIIEKRQSVAFWCNPISGHATLYWYQQILGQGPKLLIQFQNNGVVDDSQLPKDRFSAERLKGVDSTLKIQPAKLEDSAVYLCASSLGTLSSYNEQFFGPGTRLTVL.